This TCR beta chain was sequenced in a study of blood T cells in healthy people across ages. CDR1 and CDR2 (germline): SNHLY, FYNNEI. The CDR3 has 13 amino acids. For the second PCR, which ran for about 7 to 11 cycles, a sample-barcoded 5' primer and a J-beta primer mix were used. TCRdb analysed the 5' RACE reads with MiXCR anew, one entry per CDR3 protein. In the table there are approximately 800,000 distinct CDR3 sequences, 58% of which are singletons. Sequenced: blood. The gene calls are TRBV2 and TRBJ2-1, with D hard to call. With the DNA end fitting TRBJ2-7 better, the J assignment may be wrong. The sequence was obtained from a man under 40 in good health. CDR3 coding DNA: TGTGCCAGCAGTGAAGACCAGAACAATGAGCAGTACTTC. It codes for CASSEDQNNEQYF.